The sequence of this T cell receptor beta chain was determined in a study of blood T cells in healthy people across ages. Overall study context: Roughly one uniquely barcoded beta molecule per two T cells was captured. Regarding the study as a whole: Donor CMV status, an unknown factor, possibly confounded changes in expanded clonotypes.

Researchers isolated at least 7 million PBMCs per sample. Extractions gave at least 6 micrograms of total RNA per sample. About this clonotype: No antigen is known for it.

The second PCR ran about 6 to 12 cycles with a sample-barcoded 5' primer and J-beta primers. A single record per CDR3 protein comes from TCRdb applying MiXCR to the 5' RACE reads. The sample shows about 640,000 distinct CDR3 sequences, roughly 50% of them seen only once. The CDR3 is made up of 15 amino acids. V lost 0 bases and J lost 6; bases outside the gene matches: 5. Germline V gene sequence: CDR1 SGHRS, CDR2 YFSETQ. This chain connects TRBV5-1 to TRBJ1-2, with 10 bases that match TRBD1. The TCR was taken from a man aged 60 to 75 in good health. Sample: blood. The CDR3 loop reads CASSLEGTGDNGYTF. The CDR3 nucleotides are TGCGCCAGCAGCTTGGAGGGGACAGGGGATAATGGCTACACCTTC.